These T cell receptor beta chains were read from a single sample in a study of Graves' ophthalmopathy and Graves' hyperthyroidism. MiXCR, run by TCRdb on the multiplex PCR reads, gives a single entry per CDR3 protein. Of hundreds of thousands of distinct CDR3 sequences detected, over 20% appear once; the ten largest clones hold around 3%. Sequencing used peripheral blood. The receptors originated from a woman aged 18-29 years with stable Graves' hyperthyroidism. CDR3s include the opening cysteine and the closing phenylalanine or tryptophan. A D gene is named only where the DNA matches it firmly. Rows give clone size only sometimes, using once, few, many, or a class for an expanded clone.

J: TRBJ2-7; V: TRBV6-5; D: -; size: -; CDR3: CASSYAQGTDYEQYF; DNA: TGTGCCAGCAGTTACGCCCAGGGAACGGACTACGAGCAGTACTTC
J: TRBJ1-5; V: TRBV20-1; D: -; size: many; CDR3: CSARVQGNQPQHF; DNA: TGCAGTGCTAGAGTCCAGGGCAATCAGCCCCAGCATTTT
J: TRBJ2-6; V: TRBV20-1; D: -; size: many; CDR3: CSASVLAVSGANVLTF; DNA: TGCAGTGCTAGTGTACTAGCTGTTTCTGGGGCCAACGTCCTGACTTTC
J: TRBJ1-6; V: TRBV7-9; D: -; size: many; CDR3: CASSLAMAGASPLHF; DNA: TGTGCCAGCAGCTTAGCTATGGCAGGGGCTTCACCCCTCCACTTT
J: TRBJ1-2; V: TRBV30; D: TRBD1; size: many; CDR3: CAWGGGTGVGYTF; DNA: TGTGCCTGGGGTGGGGGGACAGGTGTAGGCTACACCTTC
J: TRBJ1-1; V: TRBV20-1; D: TRBD1; size: many; CDR3: CSARGQGKDTEAFF; DNA: TGCAGTGCTAGGGGACAGGGAAAAGACACTGAAGCTTTCTTT
J: TRBJ1-2; V: TRBV6-1; D: -; size: -; CDR3: CASSPEWEGPANYGYTF; DNA: TGTGCCAGCAGTCCCGAGTGGGAAGGGCCAGCTAACTATGGCTACACCTTC
J: TRBJ2-7; V: TRBV3-1; D: -; size: -; CDR3: CASSRFKSGYEQYF; DNA: TGTGCCAGCAGCCGCTTCAAATCAGGCTACGAGCAGTACTTC
J: TRBJ2-7; V: TRBV4-3; D: TRBD1; size: many; CDR3: CASSQWTGSNEQYF; DNA: TGCGCCAGCAGCCAATGGACAGGGAGTAACGAGCAGTACTTC
J: TRBJ2-7; V: TRBV6-5; D: TRBD1; size: -; CDR3: CASSYGDSEQYF; DNA: TGTGCCAGCAGTTACGGGGACAGCGAGCAGTACTTC
J: TRBJ2-1; V: TRBV20-1; D: TRBD2; size: -; CDR3: CSLDPLTGGLRETKYF; DNA: TGCAGTCTGGACCCTCTAACGGGAGGGCTGAGGGAGACCAAGTACTTC
J: TRBJ1-1; V: TRBV11-2; D: TRBD1; size: many; CDR3: CASRPTLGGAGTEAFF; DNA: TGTGCCAGCAGACCCACTCTAGGGGGCGCGGGCACTGAAGCTTTCTTT
J: TRBJ1-1; V: TRBV12-3/TRBV12-4; D: -; size: -; CDR3: CASSFQGQTEAFF; DNA: TGTGCCAGCAGTTTCCAGGGGCAGACTGAAGCTTTCTTT
J: TRBJ2-5; V: TRBV11-2; D: TRBD2; size: many; CDR3: CASSLERTSGPQETQYF; DNA: TGTGCCAGCAGCTTAGAGCGGACTAGCGGCCCCCAAGAGACCCAGTACTTC
J: TRBJ2-7; V: TRBV6-2/TRBV6-3; D: -; size: once; CDR3: CASRPIEGREYF; DNA: TGTGCCAGCAGACCTATCGAGGGCCGGGAGTACTTC
J: TRBJ1-1; V: TRBV12-3/TRBV12-4; D: -; size: once; CDR3: CASSFLRTEAFF; DNA: TGTGCCAGCAGTTTCCTGCGGACTGAAGCTTTCTTT
J: TRBJ2-3; V: TRBV6-2/TRBV6-3; D: TRBD2; size: many; CDR3: CAIAGEGTDTQYF; DNA: TGTGCCATTGCGGGAGAAGGGACAGATACGCAGTATTTT
J: TRBJ2-7; V: TRBV6-2/TRBV6-3; D: -; size: many; CDR3: CASRSYKRGESSYEQYF; DNA: TGTGCCAGCAGATCCTACAAAAGGGGGGAGAGCTCCTACGAGCAGTACTTC
J: TRBJ2-2; V: TRBV10-3; D: TRBD1; size: once; CDR3: CAIGSTGGTNTGELFF; DNA: TGTGCCATCGGATCTACAGGGGGCACGAACACCGGGGAGCTGTTTTTT
J: TRBJ2-7; V: TRBV7-8; D: -; size: many; CDR3: CASSLFLEMVSPYEQYF; DNA: TGTGCCAGCAGCTTATTCCTCGAGATGGTATCTCCCTACGAGCAGTACTTC
J: TRBJ2-7; V: TRBV6-1; D: -; size: few; CDR3: CASSEAAGLYEQYF; DNA: TGTGCCAGCAGTGAAGCCGCGGGACTCTACGAGCAGTACTTC
J: TRBJ2-7; V: TRBV5-1; D: TRBD2; size: -; CDR3: CASTLGLAGGTGREQYF; DNA: TGCGCCAGCACACTAGGACTAGCGGGAGGAACGGGCCGCGAGCAGTACTTC
J: TRBJ1-1; V: TRBV28; D: TRBD1; size: -; CDR3: CASSLGMTGGRTEAFF; DNA: TGTGCCAGCAGCCTGGGGATGACAGGGGGCCGGACTGAAGCTTTCTTT